This T cell receptor (beta chain) was recovered during a study of Ad26.COV2.S vaccination and SARS-CoV-2 variants. This sample's treatment: roughly 18 received Ad26.COV2.S at low or high dose, single or two shots; about 5 received placebo; per-sample allocation not given. Sampling occurred on day 63 after the first vaccine or placebo injection. Germline V gene sequence: CDR1 SNHLY, CDR2 FYNNEI. The CDR3 extends over 14 amino acids. V dropped 7 bases and J dropped 4 bases, with 16 bases sitting between them. The assay was immunoSEQ multiplex PCR, and TCRdb's table has in-frame clones only and misses some. Of some 270,000 clones listed, around 88% were seen once; the top ten hold roughly 3%.

V usage is TRBV2 and J usage is TRBJ1-2; D possibly corresponds to TRBD1 (5 bases). The receptor comes from a person between 18 and 65 years old who received the Ad26.COV2.S COVID-19 vaccine or a placebo. This specimen consisted of peripheral blood, obtained in a trial of Ad26.COV2.S vaccine versus placebo. CDR3 bases: TGTGCCAGCACTAACGCGGGGGAAACCTATGGCTACACCTTC. Amino acids: CASTNAGETYGYTF.